The source of this TCR beta chain is a study of blood T cell repertoires in COVID-19. Across the whole study: From T cells, B-cell-depleted T cells, or PBMCs came the material, which was cDNA or gDNA.

V lost 10 bases to trimming and J lost 3 bases, with 16 bases between them. The germline V gene encodes CDR1 MNHEY and CDR2 SMNVEV (reference sequence). This CDR3 has 13 amino acids. Ages ranged from about 18 to 89 years, with residence in about 24 US areas. The repertoire was sequenced with immunoSEQ multiplex PCR; TCRdb's copy has only in-frame clones and lacks some. The sample has some 250,000 clones, about 89% seen once; the top ten hold 0.95% to 1.5%. The TCR sequence derives from a human donor in a cohort exposed to, infected with or recovered from COVID-19 (not recorded which). The donor label of this sample is uncertain. Material for sequencing was PBMCs or T cells enriched from blood (not recorded which). The J gene is TRBJ2-7, the V gene TRBV27, with D perhaps matching TRBD1 (6 bases). CDR3 loop: CATSGQSDYEQYF. The CDR3 nucleotides are TGTGCCACATCGGGACAAAGCGACTACGAGCAGTACTTC.